The 9 T cell receptor beta chains in this list originate from one sample, sequenced in a study of shared clonotypes between healthy human individuals. The naive CD8 subset, CD45RO-negative cells positively selected for CCR7, excluded terminally differentiated effector memory CD45RA+ cells. Sequencing was performed with immunoSEQ multiplex PCR; in TCRdb, only in-frame clones are kept and a portion is missing. The table includes around 2,000,000 clones, approximately 95% detected once. The sequencing sample was made of naive CD8+ T cells sorted from blood. Source of these receptors: a man between 18 and 35 years old in good health.

A single count supports this clone. V and J are TRBV9 and TRBJ2-3; D is uncertain. Germline CDR1 is SGDLS and CDR2 is YYNGEE. The CDR3 totals 15 residues. Between the trimmed V and J ends, which lost 0 bases and 0 bases, there was a span of 8 bases. The CDR3 spells CASSVVYSSTDTQYF. In nucleotides, the CDR3 is TGTGCCAGCAGCGTAGTTTACTCTAGCACAGATACGCAGTATTTT.

The V call is TRBV6-5, the J call TRBJ2-7; a possible D gene is TRBD1 (7 bases). CDR1 is MNHEY and CDR2 is SVGAGI in the germline V gene. The CDR3 contains 14 residues. V was cut by 2 bases and J by 4 bases, with 12 bases left in between. CDR3 bases: TGTGCCAGCAGTTACGCCAGGGGGGTATACGAGCAGTACTTC. This encodes CASSYARGVYEQYF.

The gene calls are TRBV29-1 and TRBJ1-2; D ambiguous. CDR3 length equals 13 residues. Trimming took off 0 bases at V and 5 bases at J, with 10 bases between the two ends. Germline V gives CDR1 SQVTM, CDR2 ANQGSEA. This chain's CDR3 is CSVEEGVLYGYTF. DNA of the CDR3: TGCAGCGTTGAAGAGGGAGTTCTTTATGGCTACACCTTC.

The rearrangement joins TRBV11-2 to TRBJ2-7; a possible D gene is TRBD1 (6 bases). CDR1 and CDR2 from the germline V gene are SGHAT and FQNNGV. V was pared by 5 bases and J by 0 bases, with 11 bases between. CDR3 length: 14 amino acids. The CDR3 is CASSQGTPSYEQYF. DNA for the CDR3: TGTGCCAGCAGCCAGGGGACACCCTCCTACGAGCAGTACTTC.

The rearrangement uses TRBV6-1 and TRBJ1-3, with 7 bases that match TRBD1. The CDR3 runs to 13 residues. The germline V gene has CDR1 MNHNS and CDR2 SASEGT. With 8 bases clipped from V and 6 bases from J, the junction kept 7 bases outside the gene matches. The CDR3 nucleotides are TGTGCCAGCCTGGGACAGCCCAAAAACACCATATATTTT. It translates to CASLGQPKNTIYF.

The genes are TRBV5-4 and TRBJ2-3, with 13 bases fitting TRBD2. The J segment lost 3 bases and the V segment lost 4 bases, leaving 8 bases of the junction unmatched. The CDR3 contains 17 residues. Germline-derived CDR1 and CDR2 are SGHNT and YYREEE (reference sequence). CDR3 sequence reads: CASSQTSGGAATDTQYF. CDR3 nucleotides: TGTGCCAGCAGCCAAACTAGCGGGGGGGCCGCAACAGATACGCAGTATTTT.

The rearrangement joins TRBV10-2 to TRBJ1-2; 9 bases map to TRBD1. Germline V CDR1 and CDR2: WSHSY, SAAADI. The CDR3 loop spans 15 amino acids. J gave up 3 bases and V 2 bases, and 4 bases lay outside the gene matches. The CDR3 reads CASSEGTGRDYGYTF. CDR3 bases: TGCGCCAGCAGTGAGGGGACAGGGAGGGACTATGGCTACACCTTC.

The chain uses TRBV28 and TRBJ2-2; D remains ambiguous. Trimming took off 1 base at V and 4 bases at J, with 13 bases between the two ends. The CDR3 is made up of 16 amino acids. CDR1 and CDR2 (germline): MDHEN, SYDVKM. The CDR3 loop reads CASSLLVPSGTGELFF. For the CDR3, the DNA is TGTGCCAGCAGTTTATTGGTGCCTAGTGGCACCGGGGAGCTGTTTTTT. Complete variable domain (other parts from reference TRBV28 and TRBJ2-2): DVKVTQSSRYLVKRTGEKVFLECVQDMDHENMFWYRQDPGLGLRLIYFSYDVKMKEKGDIPEGYSVSREKKERFSLILESASTNQTSMYLCASSLLVPSGTGELFFGEGSRLTVL.

The gene calls are TRBV9 and TRBJ2-7, with a tentative D call TRBD2 (6 bases). Per germline, CDR1 SGDLS and CDR2 YYNGEE. The CDR3 is made up of 16 amino acids. Trimming removed 0 bases from V and 2 bases from J, with 15 bases in between. The CDR3, as DNA: TGTGCCAGCAGCGTAGCCTCCGGGACTTCGACCTACGAGCAGTACTTC. It translates to CASSVASGTSTYEQYF.